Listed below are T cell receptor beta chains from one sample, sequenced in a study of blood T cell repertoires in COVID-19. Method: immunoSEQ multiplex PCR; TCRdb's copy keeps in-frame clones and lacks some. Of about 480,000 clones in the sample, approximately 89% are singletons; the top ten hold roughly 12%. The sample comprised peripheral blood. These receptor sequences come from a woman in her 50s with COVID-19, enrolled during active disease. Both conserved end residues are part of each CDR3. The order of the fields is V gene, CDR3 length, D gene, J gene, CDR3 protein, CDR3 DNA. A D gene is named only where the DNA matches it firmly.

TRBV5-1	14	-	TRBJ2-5	CASSPDYPQETQYF	TGCGCCAGCAGCCCGGACTACCCCCAAGAGACCCAGTACTTC
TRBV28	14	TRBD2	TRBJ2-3	CASSFSGPTDTQYF	TGTGCCAGCAGTTTTAGCGGGCCAACAGATACGCAGTATTTT
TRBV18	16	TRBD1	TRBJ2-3	CASSPRTGQGTDTQYF	TGTGCCAGCTCACCGAGGACGGGACAGGGAACAGATACGCAGTATTTT
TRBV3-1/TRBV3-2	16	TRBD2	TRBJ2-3	CASSQVSGGTKDTQYF	TGTGCCAGCAGCCAAGTTAGCGGGGGGACGAAAGATACGCAGTATTTT
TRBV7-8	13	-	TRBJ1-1	CASSLGGGTEAFF	TGTGCCAGCAGCTTAGGGGGGGGGACTGAAGCTTTCTTT
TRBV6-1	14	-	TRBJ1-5	CASSEAQGRQPQHF	TGTGCCAGCAGTGAAGCGCAGGGTAGGCAGCCCCAGCATTTT
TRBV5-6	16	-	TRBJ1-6	CASSFITSSYNSPLHF	TGTGCCAGCAGCTTCATTACATCTTCCTATAATTCACCCCTCCACTTT
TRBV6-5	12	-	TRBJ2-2	CASSLRVGELFF	TGTGCCAGCAGCCTCAGGGTAGGGGAGCTGTTTTTT
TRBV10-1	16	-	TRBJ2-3	CASSVDPGRVEDTQYF	TGCGCCAGCAGTGTGGATCCCGGGCGGGTGGAAGATACGCAGTATTTT
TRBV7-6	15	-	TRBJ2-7	CASSLGPDPSGEQYF	TGTGCCAGCAGCCTAGGACCGGATCCGTCGGGCGAGCAGTACTTC
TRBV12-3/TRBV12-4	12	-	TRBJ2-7	CASSFRDYEQYF	TGTGCCAGCAGTTTTAGAGACTACGAGCAGTACTTC
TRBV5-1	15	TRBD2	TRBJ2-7	CASSLTSGSSYEQYF	TGCGCCAGCAGCTTGACTAGCGGGAGCTCCTACGAGCAGTACTTC
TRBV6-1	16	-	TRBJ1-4	CASSEAGGLGNEKLFF	TGTGCCAGCAGTGAAGCGGGAGGCTTGGGTAATGAAAAACTGTTTTTT
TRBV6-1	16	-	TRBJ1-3	CASSENLGSSGNTIYF	TGTGCCAGCAGTGAAAATCTAGGGAGCTCTGGAAACACCATATATTTT
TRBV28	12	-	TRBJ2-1	CASSLRGNEQFF	TGTGCCAGCAGTTTACGGGGAAATGAGCAGTTCTTC
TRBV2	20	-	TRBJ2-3	CASRPSEGVPGLGVTDTQYF	TGTGCCAGCCGCCCATCCGAGGGGGTCCCGGGGTTGGGGGTTACAGATACGCAGTATTTT
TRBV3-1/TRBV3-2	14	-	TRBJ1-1	CASSPRQQNTEAFF	TGTGCCAGCAGCCCCCGACAGCAGAACACTGAAGCTTTCTTT
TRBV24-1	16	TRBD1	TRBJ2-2	CATQGAPGGGTGELFF	TGTGCCACCCAGGGGGCCCCAGGGGGCGGAACCGGGGAGCTGTTTTTT
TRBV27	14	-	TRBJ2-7	CASSLGQGTYEQYF	TGTGCCAGCAGTTTAGGCCAGGGGACCTACGAGCAGTACTTC